The rows below give T cell receptor beta chains drawn from one sample of a study of T cell responses to AZD1222 COVID-19 vaccine. Produced via immunoSEQ multiplex PCR; TCRdb's table is partial and in-frame only. Here the sample spans roughly 180,000 clones, roughly 94% being singletons. This sample comprised peripheral blood, obtained 28 days after the second AZD1222 dose. These receptors were obtained from an adult who received the AZD1222 COVID-19 vaccine. CDR3s include the opening cysteine and the closing phenylalanine or tryptophan. D genes are given only for firm matches. Clone size, where shown, is once, few, many, or a class for clones that have expanded.

size	V	J	D	DNA	CDR3
.	TRBV19	TRBJ2-1	.	TGTGCCAGTAGTATATCCAGGGGCAATGAGCAGTTCTTC	CASSISRGNEQFF
once	TRBV15	TRBJ2-2	TRBD1	TGTGCCACCAGCAGGTCCACAGGGGCCAGCACCGGGGAGCTGTTTTTT	CATSRSTGASTGELFF
.	TRBV18	TRBJ1-5	TRBD1	TGTGCCAGCTCACCCAAGGGACAGGCGGAGGAGCCCCAGCATTTT	CASSPKGQAEEPQHF
once	TRBV7-9	TRBJ2-7	.	TGTGCCAGCAGCTTATTGGGGAGGGAGCAGTACTTC	CASSLLGREQYF
.	TRBV6-5	TRBJ1-6	TRBD1	TGTGCCAGCAGTTACGGGGACAGCTCCTATAATTCACCCCTCCACTTT	CASSYGDSSYNSPLHF
.	TRBV5-5	TRBJ1-1	.	TGTGCCAGCAGCCGGAGTTATACGAACACTGAAGCTTTCTTT	CASSRSYTNTEAFF
.	TRBV18	TRBJ2-1	TRBD2	TGTGCCAGCTCACCCCTAGCGGGAGATTACGATGAGCAGTTCTTC	CASSPLAGDYDEQFF
.	TRBV2	TRBJ1-5	TRBD1	TGTGCCAGCCGCGAGACAGGGGTCGGTCAGCCCCAGCATTTT	CASRETGVGQPQHF
.	TRBV3-1/TRBV3-2	TRBJ1-6	.	TGTGCCAGCAGCCACCCTCCAACGACAAGGGCGAGAGGGGCTAATCCACCCCTCCACTTT	CASSHPPTTRARGANPPLHF
.	TRBV7-9	TRBJ1-1	.	TGTGCCAGCAGCCTAGAGGGGATCGGCACTGAAGCTTTCTTT	CASSLEGIGTEAFF
.	TRBV19	TRBJ1-1	.	TGTGCCAGTAGTATCTCCCATAATGAGAACACTGAAGCTTTCTTT	CASSISHNENTEAFF
.	TRBV19	TRBJ1-3	.	TGTGCCAGTAGTATTACTGGAAACACCATATATTTT	CASSITGNTIYF
.	TRBV5-5	TRBJ1-1	TRBD1	TGTGCCAGCAGCTTGGTGACAGGGGCTGAAGCTTTCTTT	CASSLVTGAEAFF
.	TRBV18	TRBJ1-2	.	TGTGCCAGCTCACCCCCGTGGGAGCAGCGTGACTATGGCTACACCTTC	CASSPPWEQRDYGYTF
.	TRBV25-1	TRBJ2-3	TRBD1	TGTGCCAGCGGCCCGACAGGGTCAGATACGCAGTATTTT	CASGPTGSDTQYF
.	TRBV4-1	TRBJ1-4	.	TGCGCCAGCAGCCTTGAGGGCCTTGGACCTAATGAAAAACTGTTTTTT	CASSLEGLGPNEKLFF
.	TRBV3-1/TRBV3-2	TRBJ1-1	.	TGTGCCAGCAGCCAAGGTCGGGTATGGGGCACTGAAGCTTTCTTT	CASSQGRVWGTEAFF
.	TRBV6-5	TRBJ2-2	TRBD1	TGTGCCAGCAGGGACAGGGGGCTAACCGGGGAGCTGTTTTTT	CASRDRGLTGELFF
.	TRBV6-5	TRBJ1-1	TRBD1	TGTGCCAGCAGTTACTCAGGGGCAGGGGGTGGCACTGAAGCTTTCTTT	CASSYSGAGGGTEAFF
.	TRBV30	TRBJ2-7	.	TGTGCCTACGGACGACCCAGCTACGAGCAGTACTTC	CAYGRPSYEQYF
.	TRBV2	TRBJ2-2	.	TGTGCCAGAGGACAGACGAACACCGGGGAGCTGTTTTTT	CARGQTNTGELFF
.	TRBV19	TRBJ1-5	.	TGTGCCAGTAGTATCGCCCAGGGAATCGGCAATCAGCCCCAGCATTTT	CASSIAQGIGNQPQHF
.	TRBV30	TRBJ1-1	.	TGTGCCTGGAGTGTACTTGGTCGGGCCACTGAAGCTTTCTTT	CAWSVLGRATEAFF
.	TRBV11-2	TRBJ1-2	.	TGTGCCAGCAGACCGATGGCCGGGACTATTGTGAGCGGCACCTTC	CASRPMAGTIVSGTF
once	TRBV5-5	TRBJ2-3	TRBD2	TGTGCCAGCAGCCCGGCTGTAGCGGGGAGCACAGATACGCAGTATTTT	CASSPAVAGSTDTQYF
.	TRBV28	TRBJ1-2	.	TGTGCCAGCAGTTGGCCAGGCAGGGGCCGAGGCTACACCTTC	CASSWPGRGRGYTF
.	TRBV28	TRBJ1-2	.	TGTGCCAGCAGTTTGCGGGGCAGTGGGATCTATGGCTACACCTTC	CASSLRGSGIYGYTF
.	TRBV11-2	TRBJ2-1	TRBD1	TGTGCCAGCAGCTTATCCCCCACAGGGGTTGGGACCAATGAGCAGTTCTTC	CASSLSPTGVGTNEQFF
.	TRBV18	TRBJ1-4	.	TGTGCCAGCTCACTAGCCGGGCCGCAAGATGGGGGCGAAAAACTGTTTTTT	CASSLAGPQDGGEKLFF
.	TRBV6-2/TRBV6-3	TRBJ1-5	TRBD1	TGTGCCAGCAGCCCCAGGGACAGGGGGGTTGGTCAGCCCCAGCATTTT	CASSPRDRGVGQPQHF
.	TRBV7-2	TRBJ1-5	.	TGTGCCAGCAGCTTAGGGATCAGTCAGCCCCAGCATTTT	CASSLGISQPQHF
.	TRBV5-1	TRBJ2-1	.	TGCGCCAGCAGCTTGGCCGGTTCTAGCGTCAATGAGCAGTTCTTC	CASSLAGSSVNEQFF
.	TRBV5-4	TRBJ2-5	TRBD1	TGTGCCAGCAGCTCGCGTCGTGAGGGGGCTCGGGCCCAGTACTTC	CASSSRREGARAQYF
.	TRBV7-9	TRBJ1-2	TRBD1	TGTGCCAGCAGCTCAGTCCCCGGGACAGGGTTCAATGGCTACACCTTC	CASSSVPGTGFNGYTF
.	TRBV5-1	TRBJ2-3	TRBD2	TGCGCCAGCAGCCCTATGGGCGGGGGGAGCACAGATACGCAGTATTTT	CASSPMGGGSTDTQYF
once	TRBV28	TRBJ1-6	.	TGTGCCAGCAGGTCGACATTTAATTCACCCCTCCACTTT	CASRSTFNSPLHF
.	TRBV20-1	TRBJ2-3	.	TGCAGTGCGCCGATAGGGGATACGCAGTATTTT	CSAPIGDTQYF
.	TRBV9	TRBJ1-1	.	TGTGCCAGCAGCCGGACAGATATGAACACTGAAGCTTTCTTT	CASSRTDMNTEAFF
.	TRBV2	TRBJ2-5	.	TGTGCCAGCAGTGACTACGGGCTAGGGGAGACCCAGTACTTC	CASSDYGLGETQYF
.	TRBV5-1	TRBJ2-6	.	TGCGCCAGCAGCCCCCTCGCAGGGTCTGGGGCCAACGTCCTGACTTTC	CASSPLAGSGANVLTF
.	TRBV29-1	TRBJ1-1	.	TGCAGCGTTGTTGACTTTATGAACACTGAAGCTTTCTTT	CSVVDFMNTEAFF
.	TRBV6-4	TRBJ2-2	.	TGTGCCACCAACCCGGGGACAACGAACACCGGGGAGCTGTTTTTT	CATNPGTTNTGELFF
.	TRBV27	TRBJ2-1	.	TGTGCCAGCAGTCTGGGAGGCACCTACAATGAGCAGTTCTTC	CASSLGGTYNEQFF